The present TCR beta chain was sequenced within a study of Ad26.COV2.S vaccination and SARS-CoV-2 variants. About the study: Among those in the COV1001 Ad26.COV2.S trial arm was the donor. Donor got 5x10^10 or 1x10^11 viral particles of Ad26.COV2.S.

Described treatment: around 19 received Ad26.COV2.S at low or high dose, single or two shots; 5 received placebo; per-sample allocation not given. Specimen acquisition occurred on day 63 following the initial vaccine or placebo injection. Within Boston, the person who donated was an adult of 18-55 years. Sequencing used immunoSEQ multiplex PCR; TCRdb keeps in-frame clones, though not all of them. The repertoire holds 400,000 to 450,000 clones, with 92% as singletons. The CDR3 runs to 16 residues. The V gene's germline CDR1 is MNHNY and CDR2 SVGAGI (reference sequence). Trimming at V came to 4 bases and at J to 7 bases, leaving 9 bases not matched to a gene.

The sample consisted of peripheral blood, taken in a trial of Ad26.COV2.S vaccine versus placebo. The clonotype comes from a person aged 18 to 59 who received the Ad26.COV2.S COVID-19 vaccine or a placebo. The chain uses TRBV6-6 and TRBJ2-7, with 14 bases aligning to TRBD2. The chain's CDR3 is CASSFGLAGGLLEQYF. CDR3 nucleotides: TGTGCCAGCAGTTTCGGACTAGCGGGGGGCCTATTGGAGCAGTACTTC.